The rows below give T cell receptor beta chains drawn from one sample of a study of blood T cell repertoires in COVID-19. Produced via immunoSEQ multiplex PCR; TCRdb's table is partial and in-frame only. This table has around 93,000 clones, over 80% appearing once. The sequencing input was peripheral blood. These receptor sequences come from an elderly man with acute or convalescent COVID-19. Both conserved end residues are part of each CDR3. D genes are given only for firm matches. For some rows the clone size is stated as once, few or many, or as a class when expanded; others skip it.

V gene	clone size	D gene	J gene	CDR3 protein	CDR3 DNA
TRBV24-1	NA	NA	TRBJ2-6	CATSDATAGANVLTF	TGTGCCACCAGTGATGCGACAGCTGGGGCCAACGTCCTGACTTTC
TRBV14	NA	TRBD1	TRBJ2-3	CASSLTGGTDTQYF	TGTGCCAGCAGTCTGACAGGGGGCACAGATACGCAGTATTTT
TRBV24-1	NA	TRBD1	TRBJ1-5	CATSDFRTGNNQPQHF	TGTGCCACCAGTGATTTCCGGACAGGCAATAATCAGCCCCAGCATTTT
TRBV7-2	NA	NA	TRBJ1-2	CASSFDSRGYTF	TGTGCCAGCAGCTTCGACTCTCGGGGCTACACCTTC
TRBV27	NA	NA	TRBJ1-2	CASSPQFSNGYTF	TGTGCCAGCAGTCCACAATTTTCCAATGGCTACACCTTC
TRBV5-4	NA	TRBD1	TRBJ2-7	CASSLVDRDYEQYF	TGTGCCAGCAGCTTGGTGGACAGGGACTACGAGCAGTACTTC
TRBV9	NA	TRBD2	TRBJ2-2	CASSVVDGGAGELFF	TGTGCCAGCAGCGTAGTTGATGGGGGGGCCGGGGAGCTGTTTTTT
TRBV7-2	NA	NA	TRBJ2-3	CASSPRSGPTDTQYF	TGTGCCAGCAGCCCCCGCAGCGGACCCACAGATACGCAGTATTTT
TRBV30	NA	TRBD1	TRBJ1-2	CAWSVQGAQGYTF	TGTGCCTGGAGTGTACAGGGGGCGCAAGGCTACACCTTC
TRBV11-2	NA	NA	TRBJ1-4	CASSSAIQGREKLFF	TGTGCCAGCAGCTCCGCCATACAGGGTAGGGAAAAACTGTTTTTT
TRBV5-1	NA	NA	TRBJ2-7	CASAARDNSYEQYF	TGCGCCAGCGCCGCCCGGGACAACTCCTACGAGCAGTACTTC
TRBV7-2	NA	TRBD1	TRBJ1-5	CASSSDRRNQPQHF	TGTGCCAGCAGCTCGGACAGGCGCAATCAGCCCCAGCATTTT
TRBV6-5	NA	TRBD1	TRBJ1-2	CASSSDRGRDGYTF	TGTGCCAGCAGTTCGGACAGGGGGCGCGATGGCTACACCTTC
TRBV13	NA	NA	TRBJ2-4	CASSFRGLESQNIQYF	TGTGCCAGCAGCTTCCGAGGTTTGGAGTCCCAAAACATTCAGTACTTC
TRBV19	NA	NA	TRBJ2-3	CASSTGDTSPDTQYF	TGTGCCAGTAGTACCGGGGATACTAGCCCGGATACGCAGTATTTT
TRBV28	NA	NA	TRBJ1-6	CASSFYGGMNSPLHF	TGTGCCAGCAGTTTTTACGGGGGGATGAATTCACCCCTCCACTTT
TRBV7-2	NA	NA	TRBJ2-1	CASSLEEGLGYNEQFF	TGTGCCAGCAGCTTAGAGGAGGGGTTGGGCTACAATGAGCAGTTCTTC
TRBV7-2	NA	TRBD2	TRBJ2-1	CASGTSGAYNEQFF	TGTGCCAGCGGGACTAGCGGGGCCTACAATGAGCAGTTCTTC
TRBV4-3	NA	TRBD1	TRBJ2-7	CASSQVETGNYEQYF	TGCGCCAGCAGCCAAGTCGAGACAGGGAACTACGAGCAGTACTTC
TRBV18	once	TRBD1	TRBJ2-7	CASSHPGQKDEQYF	TGTGCCAGCTCACATCCGGGACAGAAGGACGAGCAGTACTTC
TRBV27	NA	NA	TRBJ1-5	CASSFRQNSHQPQHF	TGTGCCAGCAGTTTTCGCCAGAATTCGCACCAGCCCCAGCATTTT
TRBV2	NA	NA	TRBJ2-5	CASSVGSIGPQETQYF	TGTGCCAGCAGTGTTGGGAGTATCGGGCCACAAGAGACCCAGTACTTC
TRBV6-5	once	NA	TRBJ2-1	CASLREHTTLNEQFF	TGTGCCAGTCTCCGGGAGCACACTACCCTCAATGAGCAGTTCTTC
TRBV21-1	NA	NA	TRBJ1-5	CASSLRTGNQPQHF	TGTGCCAGCAGCCTTCGGACAGGTAATCAGCCCCAGCATTTT
TRBV5-1	NA	NA	TRBJ2-1	CASSPQGGDYSLQFF	TGCGCCAGCAGCCCCCAAGGAGGAGACTATTCGTTGCAGTTCTTC
TRBV7-2	NA	NA	TRBJ1-6	CASSPASSYNSPLHF	TGTGCCAGCAGTCCCGCGAGCTCCTATAATTCACCCCTCCACTTT
TRBV2	NA	NA	TRBJ1-2	CASSAPGGYYGYTF	TGTGCCAGCAGTGCACCCGGGGGGTACTATGGCTACACCTTC
TRBV9	NA	TRBD1	TRBJ2-7	CASGRQGSYEQYF	TGTGCCAGCGGTCGACAGGGGAGCTACGAGCAGTACTTC
TRBV9	few	TRBD1	TRBJ2-3	CASSTKRTGERLDTQYF	TGTGCCAGCAGCACCAAACGGACAGGGGAGAGGCTAGATACGCAGTATTTT
TRBV6-2/TRBV6-3	NA	NA	TRBJ1-2	CASSYKQGSGYTF	TGTGCCAGCAGTTACAAACAGGGTTCTGGCTACACCTTC
TRBV19	NA	TRBD2	TRBJ2-7	CASRTGTSGSYEQYF	TGTGCCAGTAGGACCGGGACTAGCGGGTCCTACGAGCAGTACTTC
TRBV7-8	NA	NA	TRBJ1-1	CASSTRQSYEAFF	TGTGCCAGCAGCACCCGACAGAGCTATGAAGCTTTCTTT
TRBV7-2	once	TRBD2	TRBJ2-7	CASSPTSDSYEQYF	TGTGCCAGCAGCCCTACTAGCGACTCCTACGAGCAGTACTTC
TRBV7-2	NA	NA	TRBJ2-7	CASSLARAAYEQYF	TGTGCCAGCAGCTTAGCGCGAGCGGCTTACGAGCAGTACTTC
TRBV5-1	few	TRBD1	TRBJ1-2	CASGSLDRANYGYTF	TGCGCCAGCGGATCCTTAGACAGGGCGAACTATGGCTACACCTTC
TRBV2	NA	NA	TRBJ1-2	CALGGANYGYTF	TGTGCCCTAGGGGGAGCTAACTATGGCTACACCTTC
TRBV28	NA	NA	TRBJ2-2	CASNWQVDTGELFF	TGTGCCAGCAATTGGCAGGTGGACACCGGGGAGCTGTTTTTT
TRBV3-1/TRBV3-2	NA	NA	TRBJ1-1	CASGWGGTEAFF	TGTGCCAGCGGATGGGGCGGCACTGAAGCTTTCTTT
TRBV5-1	NA	NA	TRBJ2-5	CASSLGQPKETQYF	TGCGCCAGCAGCTTGGGACAGCCGAAAGAGACCCAGTACTTC
TRBV9	NA	NA	TRBJ1-2	CASSVAYGGERGYTF	TGTGCCAGCAGCGTAGCGTATGGGGGGGAGAGGGGCTACACCTTC
TRBV6-2/TRBV6-3	NA	NA	TRBJ2-1	CASSEGGLYNEQFF	TGTGCCAGCAGTGAGGGGGGGCTGTACAATGAGCAGTTCTTC
TRBV5-6	NA	TRBD2	TRBJ2-1	CASSLMVRTSDYNEQFF	TGTGCCAGCAGCTTGATGGTCAGGACTAGCGACTACAATGAGCAGTTCTTC
TRBV2	NA	NA	TRBJ1-6	CASIQTDISPLHF	TGTGCCAGCATACAGACAGACATTTCACCCCTCCACTTT
TRBV30	NA	TRBD1	TRBJ2-5	CAWSGTGGETQYF	TGTGCCTGGAGCGGGACAGGGGGGGAGACCCAGTACTTC
TRBV6-5	NA	TRBD1	TRBJ2-2	CASSYGQANTGELFF	TGTGCCAGCAGTTATGGACAGGCGAACACCGGGGAGCTGTTTTTT
TRBV5-1	NA	NA	TRBJ1-5	CASSREGGGNQPQHF	TGCGCCAGCAGCAGGGAGGGGGGAGGCAATCAGCCCCAGCATTTT
TRBV28	NA	NA	TRBJ1-4	CASSPGGSGNEKLFF	TGTGCCAGCAGCCCTGGGGGGTCAGGGAATGAAAAACTGTTTTTT
TRBV2	NA	NA	TRBJ2-5	CASSVRDGGTKETQYF	TGTGCCAGCAGTGTGCGGGACGGAGGTACCAAAGAGACCCAGTACTTC
TRBV16	NA	NA	TRBJ1-1	CASSQYWRGTEAFF	TGTGCCAGCAGCCAATACTGGAGAGGAACTGAAGCTTTCTTT
TRBV10-1	few	TRBD1	TRBJ1-6	CASSGGTGGRNSPLHF	TGCGCCAGCAGCGGAGGGACAGGGGGCCGAAATTCACCCCTCCACTTT
TRBV19	once	NA	TRBJ1-4	CASSPSPVRRREKLFF	TGTGCCAGTAGTCCCTCCCCGGTCCGACGGAGGGAAAAACTGTTTTTT
TRBV6-2/TRBV6-3	NA	NA	TRBJ1-5	CASSYASGRFSNQPQHF	TGTGCCAGCAGTTACGCTAGCGGACGTTTTAGCAATCAGCCCCAGCATTTT
TRBV30	few	NA	TRBJ1-6	CAWSAGSPLHF	TGTGCCTGGTCGGCAGGCTCACCCCTCCACTTT
TRBV6-5	NA	NA	TRBJ2-2	CASDGTGVNTGELFF	TGTGCCAGCGACGGAACCGGGGTTAACACCGGGGAGCTGTTTTTT
TRBV2	NA	TRBD1	TRBJ1-6	CASSEGTGVSPLHF	TGTGCCAGCAGTGAAGGGACAGGGGTTTCACCCCTCCACTTT
TRBV19	NA	NA	TRBJ2-3	CASKGWGGIDTQYF	TGTGCCAGCAAGGGATGGGGGGGCATCGATACGCAGTATTTT
TRBV9	NA	TRBD1	TRBJ1-4	CASSPRQGTNEKLFF	TGTGCCAGCAGCCCCCGACAGGGTACTAATGAAAAACTGTTTTTT
TRBV19	NA	TRBD2	TRBJ2-1	CASSLAGVVANEQFF	TGTGCCAGTAGCCTAGCGGGAGTGGTAGCCAATGAGCAGTTCTTC
TRBV10-1	NA	TRBD1	TRBJ2-4	CASSPRDRGNIQYF	TGCGCCAGCAGTCCTCGGGACAGGGGAAACATTCAGTACTTC
TRBV6-5	NA	TRBD1	TRBJ2-7	CASRRGQGSSYEQYF	TGTGCCAGCAGGAGAGGACAGGGAAGTTCCTACGAGCAGTACTTC